This TCR beta chain was recorded in a study of blood T cell repertoires in COVID-19 (dated by TCRdb to 2019 to 2021). Some background on the complete study: The collaborator samples originated in the United States, Italy and Spain and spanned the acute and convalescent phases of COVID-19. The prospective study material was composed of cDNA or gDNA derived from T cells, B-cell-depleted T cells, or PBMCs. Deeply sampled blood TCRbeta repertoires from subjects exposed to, actively infected with, or recovered from COVID-19 were included in the dataset. The repertoires were released in a freely available public database intended as a resource for research on the immune response to SARS-CoV-2. The samples were drawn from two sources: the first 160 participants of the ongoing ImmuneRACE study, and 1,254 subjects contributed by 6 global collaborators. Sample metadata almost always included a de-identified subject ID, COVID-19 status, age in years and sex. Where HLA class I and class II types were available, the types were taken from metadata supplied by the sample provider, not from assay-based typing. Summary of the overall study and its limitations: The quantity of clinical and demographic metadata differed by source and by participant and was supplied without curation.

Concerning this clone: The target of this receptor is not known. No base-level quality is on record; no much larger clone is a single base apart.

Looking up the germline V gene yields CDR1 MDHEN and CDR2 SYDVKM. From the cysteine up to the phenylalanine, the CDR3 has a length of 15 residues. The CDR3 DNA has 45 bases and is translated from base 1. The V and J ends are trimmed by 3 bases and 4 bases, leaving 12 bases between them. At one collaborating source in Seattle, patients were enrolled during active infection and were followed longitudinally through the course of disease. Collaborating institutions collected whole blood in K2EDTA tubes following their own protocols. For TCRbeta analysis, collaborator samples were shipped as frozen whole blood, as isolated PBMCs, or as DNA extracted from either sample type. TCRbeta CDR3 regions were amplified from genomic DNA by means of the immunoSEQ Assay, a bias-controlled multiplex PCR. In the authors' own workflow: The number of nucleated cells in each sample was estimated by amplification of reference gene primers within the assay. To quantify the absolute abundance of each unique TCRbeta CDR3 rearrangement, sequence reads were collapsed and filtered. For each sample, productive Simpson clonality was calculated as the square root of Simpson's diversity index across productive rearrangements. TCRdb retrieved this table from immuneACCESS and kept in-frame rearrangements only. Not all clones are present; in checked studies, unresolved V genes account for under half, and no reason is known for the remainder. V, J and clone size are taken as reported in that table, and D and trimming were inferred from the DNA itself. In this sample the table shows about 94,000 clones, about 74% of which occur a single time. The ten biggest clones cover 3.5% to 4% of the sample.

The sequencing input was peripheral blood. Rearrangement joined TRBV28 to TRBJ1-4, with TRBD1 tentatively as D gene (5 bases match). This TCR came from a man aged 65-85 years with COVID-19, enrolled during active disease. In nucleotide form, the sequence is TGTGCCAGCAGTTTCGCGGCAGGGCATAATGAAAAACTGTTTTTT. It is translated as CASSFAAGHNEKLFF.